This T cell receptor (beta chain) was captured in a study of graft-versus-host responses after intestinal transplantation. Study information: Isolated intestinal, liver-intestinal, or multivisceral transplants had been given to the recipients. The recipients all started with anti-thymocyte globulin induction and then took tacrolimus and steroids for about 3 years.

Overall study findings and caveats: In recipient marrow, GvH clones were found, and some appeared first in ileum or blood.

Sequencing used immunoSEQ multiplex PCR; TCRdb keeps in-frame clones, though not all of them. Among about 99,000 clones listed, approximately 93% were seen once. In the case of this clone: Antigen specificity is unknown.

The CDR3 loop spans 14 amino acids. Germline V CDR1 and CDR2: PRHDT, FYEKMQ (reference sequence). Trimming cost V 7 bases and J 2 bases, with 14 bases left between them. This receptor was obtained from a human donor who received an intestinal transplant. The starting material was unstimulated CD8+ T cells sorted from spleen or lymph node cells, obtained before intestinal transplant. The V call is TRBV13, the J call TRBJ1-1; D possibly corresponds to TRBD1 (5 bases). This CDR3 reads CASIKGAINTEAFF. The CDR3 bases are TGTGCCAGCATAAAAGGGGCGATAAACACTGAAGCTTTCTTT.